This entry lists 20 T cell receptor beta chains sequenced from one sample in a study of response to subunit inactivated influenza vaccine. Via MiXCR, TCRdb re-called the RT-PCR reads, giving one row per CDR3 protein. The sample contains 500,000 to 600,000 distinct CDR3 sequences, approximately 11% of which appear only once. These records were also assigned to another study, of T cells expressing NK-cell markers. That source notes: Generation of TCR beta cDNA was performed by 5'RACE template switching incorporating UMIs.

The sequencing here drew on PBMCs from blood, taken on the day of vaccination. Receptors originate from a man between 45 and 60 years old who received an inactivated influenza vaccine.

This clonotype appeared many times. This chain connects TRBV29-1 to TRBJ2-7; TRBD1 agrees at 12 bases. Germline lookup yields CDR1 SQVTM and CDR2 ANQGSEA. The ends lost 7 bases at V and 2 bases at J; junction bases unmatched: 6. The CDR3 sequence is 14 residues long. Here the CDR3 DNA reads TGCAGCGCCGTGGGGGACAGGGGGCCCTACGAGCAGTACTTC. Protein sequence: CSAVGDRGPYEQYF.

This clonotype was seen a few times. The rearrangement links TRBV7-9 to TRBJ1-2; D is unresolved. With 5 bases removed from V and 5 bases from J, the gap between germline ends came to 15 bases. CDR1 and CDR2 from the germline V gene are SEHNR and FQNEAQ (reference sequence). This CDR3 region has 14 residues. DNA of the CDR3: TGTGCCAGCAGCACCGGATACTTGGGTTATGGCTACACCTTC. It codes for CASSTGYLGYGYTF.

In its sample, this clonotype was seen a few times. The chain recombines TRBV25-1 with TRBJ2-7; D may match TRBD1 or TRBD2 (5 bases each). Germline V lookup: CDR1 MGHDK, CDR2 SYGVNS. This CDR3 has 13 amino acids. V was cut by 6 bases and J by 6 bases, with 15 bases left in between. The DNA for the CDR3 is TGTGCCAGCAGCCGGGACGGAGGATCCGAGCAGTACTTC. Translated, it gives CASSRDGGSEQYF.

There are a few counts of this clonotype. The chain couples TRBV2 to TRBJ2-3, with no clear D. Germline values: CDR1 SNHLY, CDR2 FYNNEI. Deletions cut 0 bases from V and 2 bases from J, with 3 bases between. This CDR3 is 13 amino acids long. DNA for the CDR3: TGTGCCAGCAGTGAAGCGATCACAGATACGCAGTATTTT. Translating gives CASSEAITDTQYF.

The rearrangement joins TRBV7-6 to TRBJ2-7, with a tentative D call TRBD2 (6 bases). Trimming removed 5 bases at V and 0 bases at J, with 17 bases between. The CDR3 contains 16 residues. Per germline, CDR1 SGHVS and CDR2 FNYEAQ. CDR3 amino acids: CASSPMGAGFSYEQYF. CDR3 coding DNA: TGTGCCAGCAGCCCAATGGGCGCGGGATTCTCCTACGAGCAGTACTTC.

The CDR3 protein is CASSLGLQGTEAFF. In nucleotides, the CDR3 is TGTGCCAGCAGTTTAGGGCTGCAGGGCACTGAAGCTTTCTTT. The rearrangement joins TRBV12-3 or TRBV12-4 to TRBJ1-1; tentatively, D is TRBD1 (5 bases). The ends were cut back, 1 base at V and 4 bases at J, with 10 bases in the middle. This CDR3 has 14 amino acids.

This clonotype showed up just a few times. The chain employs TRBV15 and TRBJ2-1; 7 positions agree with TRBD1. Germline V gene lookup returns CDR1 LNHNV and CDR2 YYDKDF (reference sequence). The V segment lost 3 bases and the J segment 7 bases; nucleotides outside the gene matches: 12. This CDR3 comprises 16 residues. The CDR3 sequence: CATSSSNRGLRNEQFF. CDR3 DNA sequence: TGTGCCACCAGCAGCTCGAACAGGGGTTTACGTAATGAGCAGTTCTTC.

This clonotype was observed at least ten times. The rearrangement joins TRBV9 to TRBJ2-6; D not certain. Germline V gene sequence: CDR1 SGDLS, CDR2 YYNGEE. CDR3 size: 16 residues. The V end lost 0 bases, the J end lost 4 bases, and 11 bases lay between the germline ends. CDR3 nucleotides: TGTGCCAGCAGCGTAGTAGTCTCCGGGGGGGCCAACGTCCTGACTTTC. Translation gives CASSVVVSGGANVLTF.

This clonotype was observed a handful of times. The gene calls are TRBV19 and TRBJ1-1; TRBD1 might be the D (5 bases). The CDR3 length is 16 residues. Germline CDR1 LNHDA, CDR2 SQIVND (reference sequence). Trimming removed 6 bases from V and 1 base from J, with 18 bases in between. In DNA form, the CDR3 reads TGTGCCAGTAGCTCCCTATTCACCGGGGGGAACACTGAAGCTTTCTTT. It encodes CASSSLFTGGNTEAFF.

This clonotype was seen only a few times. This rearrangement joins TRBV12-3 or TRBV12-4 to TRBJ1-3; D perhaps matches TRBD1 (6 bases). This CDR3 has 15 amino acids. V lost 7 bases and J lost 0, with 13 bases in between. The CDR3 protein is CASTPGHFSGNTIYF. The CDR3 nucleotides are TGTGCCAGCACCCCGGGACACTTCTCTGGAAACACCATATATTTT.

CDR3 nucleotides: TGCGCCAGCAGCCTGGTCCCCGGGGGGGCCAATGAGCAGTTCTTC. Its protein product is CASSLVPGGANEQFF. V usage is TRBV5-1 and J usage is TRBJ2-1, with TRBD2 matching 8 bases. The CDR3 has 15 residues. Trimming cost V 4 bases and J 6 bases; bases outside gene matches: 9. Germline CDR1 is SGHRS and CDR2 is YFSETQ.

This clonotype has just one count. This sequence may be a read error, since a much larger clone differs from it by one base. The chain is built from TRBV5-1 and TRBJ2-7, with D perhaps given as TRBD1 or TRBD2 (5 bases each). The CDR3 is 15 residues long. Looked up from germline, CDR1 is SGHRS and CDR2 is YFSETQ. Between the trimmed V and J ends, which lost 0 bases and 0 bases, there was a span of 10 bases. In nucleotides, the CDR3 is TGCGCCAGCAGCTTGGTGACAGCGGACTCCTACGAGCAGTACTTC. Translated: CASSLVTADSYEQYF.

This clonotype was seen many times. The chain combines TRBV6-2 or TRBV6-3 with TRBJ2-1; D unclear. The CDR3 runs 16 residues. V was shortened by 7 bases and J by 0 bases, with 16 bases between the two germline ends. The germline V gene encodes CDR1 MNHEY and CDR2 SVGEGT. The CDR3 DNA reads as TGTGCCAGCAACCGACATTTGCCTAGCTCCTACAATGAGCAGTTCTTC. It translates to CASNRHLPSSYNEQFF.

The chain recombines TRBV6-1 with TRBJ2-6; D unclear. This CDR3 spans 13 amino acids. CDR1 is MNHNS, CDR2 SASEGT, per germline. V was pared by 6 bases and J by 12 bases, with 15 bases between. The CDR3 spells CASSQGLSRVLTF. Here the CDR3 DNA reads TGTGCCAGCAGCCAAGGGTTGTCTCGCGTCCTGACTTTC.

This clonotype was seen only a few times. The V and J genes are TRBV7-2 and TRBJ2-1; no reliable D call. CDR1 is SGHTA and CDR2 is FQGNSA in the germline V gene. This CDR3 is built from 13 residues. Trimming cost V 5 bases and J 8 bases, with 13 bases left between them. In nucleotides, the CDR3 is TGTGCCAGCAGCCGATTTCGTATGGATGAGCAGTTCTTC. It encodes CASSRFRMDEQFF.

The V and J genes are TRBV20-1 and TRBJ2-4; D may correspond to TRBD1 or TRBD2 (5 bases each). The CDR3 sequence is 13 residues long. V lost 4 bases to trimming and J lost 9 bases, with 16 bases between them. Germline CDR1 and CDR2: DFQATT and SNEGSKA (reference sequence). CDR3 nucleotide sequence: TGCAGTGCTATACCTCCCGAGGGGAGCATTCAGTACTTC. It translates to CSAIPPEGSIQYF.

This rearrangement joins TRBV4-2 to TRBJ2-7; 8 nucleotides agree with TRBD1. This CDR3 comprises 16 residues. The J segment lost 0 bases and the V segment lost 3 bases, leaving 7 bases of the junction unmatched. Germline V gene data show CDR1 as LGHNA and CDR2 as YNFKEQ. The CDR3 region has the DNA TGTGCCAGCAGCCAGGCGGGACAGGAAAGCTCCTACGAGCAGTACTTC. Amino acids: CASSQAGQESSYEQYF.

This clonotype was recorded at least ten times. This sequence joins TRBV5-6 and TRBJ1-3; D remains unclear. Trimming removed 2 bases at V and 3 bases at J, with 6 bases between. CDR1 and CDR2 (germline): SGHDT, YYEEEE. The length of the CDR3 is 13 residues. In DNA, the CDR3 is TGTGCCAGCAGCTTCAGTATTGGAAACACCATATATTTT. Residues: CASSFSIGNTIYF.

This clonotype was seen a few times. The J gene is TRBJ2-1, the V gene TRBV12-3 or TRBV12-4; D remains ambiguous. There are 12 residues in the CDR3. V shed 5 bases and J shed 10 bases, with 12 bases lying between them. This chain's CDR3 is CASSRSLREQFF. DNA of the CDR3: TGTGCCAGCAGTCGAAGTTTGCGGGAGCAGTTCTTC.

V and J are TRBV13 and TRBJ2-3; unclear D gene. The CDR3 has 15 amino acids. V lost 3 bases and J 6 bases, leaving 16 bases between the germline ends. Germline CDR1 and CDR2: PRHDT and FYEKMQ (reference sequence). The CDR3, as DNA: TGTGCCAGCAGCTTCGCCCACGGCCCTCCGGATACGCAGTATTTT. As protein: CASSFAHGPPDTQYF. The whole variable domain, filled in from reference TRBV13 and TRBJ2-3, reads AAGVIQSPRHLIKEKRETATLKCYPIPRHDTVYWYQQGPGQDPQFLISFYEKMQSDKGSIPDRFSAQQFSDYHSELNMSSLELGDSALYFCASSFAHGPPDTQYFGPGTRLTVL.